This T cell receptor beta chain was observed in a study of T cells in narcolepsy. Data came from immunoSEQ multiplex PCR; TCRdb stores just in-frame clones and leaves some out. The repertoire includes about 34,000 clones, roughly 78% of them detected once, and less than 1.5% sits in the top ten. This clone was seen once. CDR1 is LNHDA and CDR2 is SQIVND in the germline V gene (reference sequence). The CDR3 extends over 16 amino acids. Losses at the gene ends were 5 bases for V and 6 bases for J; bases not matched to a gene: 13. The chain couples TRBV19 to TRBJ2-3; 8 bases map to TRBD1. Sequenced: CD45RA- memory CD4+ T cells from PBMCs. The receptor's source is a human donor with narcolepsy. In DNA form, the CDR3 reads TGTGCCAGTAGTCTGACAGGGGCGGCCTGGGTCGATACGCAGTATTTT. Amino acid sequence: CASSLTGAAWVDTQYF.